This T cell receptor beta chain was identified during a study of CD4 T cells in lung cancer (dated by TCRdb to the late 2010s). Study-wide context: In the study, blood T cells of NSCLC patients were screened for responses to candidate mutation-encoded neoepitopes, and neoantigen-specific CD4+ T-cell clones and TCRs were isolated. A few patients undergoing curative-intent resections for stage I-III non-small cell lung cancer provided the tumor and non-adjacent lung tissue. Aged 60 to 69 when blood was donated, the resected patients, most of whom were former smokers, had either lung adenocarcinoma or squamous cell carcinoma. Treatments received by the patients before blood donation included platinum chemotherapy, and some patients received nivolumab or pembrolizumab. TCRB deep sequencing tracked the frequency of neoantigen-specific clonotypes in tumor resections, non-adjacent lung and cultured T-cell products. What the work shows at the level of the full study, not this receptor alone: Some blood-derived responses might reflect in vitro priming of naive T cells or cross-reactivity rather than memory responses to the cancer.

A word on this clone: Its antigen has not been determined. Per-base qualities were not stored, and no clone one base away is much larger.

The library was obtained by the immunoSEQ multiplex PCR assay. DNA was isolated using Qiagen DNeasy or QIAamp micro DNA kits, and TCRB was sequenced using the Adaptive Biotechnology human TCRB sequencing kit. An Illumina MiSeq was used to sequence the TCRB libraries. The source study handled its data this way. The kit provider's software was used to analyze TCRB sequence data, and Fisher's exact test was applied to assess tumor enrichment of clonotype templates. TCRdb carries this immuneACCESS record with in-frame sequences only. Its versions omit some clonotypes, under half of them owing to an unresolved V gene in the studies checked, with the rest unexplained. The DNA was the basis for D and trimming; V, J and clone size are from that table. Counted in this sample were under 6,000 clones; 70% to 75% of them appeared once. More than 15% of the sample is in the top ten clones. Looking up the germline V gene yields CDR1 SGHTA and CDR2 FQGTGA. The CDR3 measures 16 amino acids from cysteine to phenylalanine. The only DNA kept is the CDR3, 48 bases in frame from the first base. After removal of 5 bases from V and 5 bases from J, the junction retains 7 bases not matched to a gene.

The TCR originated in a man aged 55 to 70 with non-small cell lung cancer. Sequenced material: lung tumor tissue. This chain joins TRBV7-3 to TRBJ2-2; TRBD2 aligns with 11 central bases. The CDR3 sequence is CASSVIAGGSTGELFF. In nucleotides, the sequence is TGTGCCAGCAGCGTAATAGCGGGAGGGTCTACCGGGGAGCTGTTTTTT.